These T cell receptor beta chains were read from a single sample in a study of cytomegalovirus exposure and HLA in healthy donors. The protocol was immunoSEQ multiplex PCR, while the TCRdb copy is restricted to in-frame clones and leaves out a portion. The specimen's table records under 150,000 clones. What was sequenced was PBMCs. These receptors originate from a middle-aged woman in good health and CMV-seronegative. Both conserved end residues are part of each CDR3. A D gene is named only where the DNA matches it firmly.

.	TRBV5-1	TRBJ2-7	CASTTAGGREQYF	TGCGCCAGCACCACCGCAGGGGGGCGCGAGCAGTACTTC
.	TRBV5-4	TRBJ2-1	CASSPPTVIGNEQFF	TGTGCCAGCAGCCCCCCAACAGTGATCGGTAATGAGCAGTTCTTC
.	TRBV19	TRBJ1-6	CASRVQGAINSPLHF	TGTGCCAGTAGGGTCCAGGGCGCGATAAATTCACCCCTCCACTTT
TRBD1	TRBV15	TRBJ2-7	CATSREGQEASYEQYF	TGTGCCACCAGCAGAGAGGGACAGGAGGCCTCCTACGAGCAGTACTTC
TRBD2	TRBV5-4	TRBJ2-3	CASSLKAGGALGDTQYF	TGTGCCAGCAGCTTGAAAGCGGGGGGGGCCCTCGGGGATACGCAGTATTTT
TRBD1	TRBV10-3	TRBJ2-5	CAITDRGMETQYF	TGTGCCATCACGGACAGGGGGATGGAGACCCAGTACTTC
.	TRBV4-3	TRBJ1-4	CASSQGSGKLFF	TGCGCCAGCAGCCAAGGGTCAGGAAAACTGTTTTTT
TRBD2	TRBV6-4	TRBJ2-2	CASSVREGTGELFF	TGTGCCAGCAGTGTCAGGGAGGGCACCGGGGAGCTGTTTTTT
.	TRBV18	TRBJ2-3	CASSPARSTDTQYF	TGTGCCAGCTCACCGGCGAGGAGCACAGATACGCAGTATTTT
.	TRBV28	TRBJ2-6	CATRSPRVSGANVLTF	TGTGCCACCCGATCCCCTCGGGTCTCTGGGGCCAACGTCCTGACTTTC
TRBD2	TRBV14	TRBJ2-3	CASSQAPQRGFLDTQYF	TGTGCCAGCAGCCAAGCGCCCCAGCGGGGGTTTCTAGATACGCAGTATTTT
.	TRBV20-1	TRBJ2-3	CSAENTDTQYF	TGCAGTGCCGAGAACACAGATACGCAGTATTTT
.	TRBV7-9	TRBJ2-5	CASSDILGGAVETQYF	TGTGCCAGCAGTGACATTCTGGGGGGGGCCGTGGAGACCCAGTACTTC
.	TRBV29-1	TRBJ1-1	CSVGPDSFSEAFF	TGCAGCGTCGGGCCTGACAGTTTTTCTGAAGCTTTCTTT
.	TRBV6-6	TRBJ1-5	CASSYSTREPQHF	TGTGCCAGCAGTTACTCCACTCGTGAGCCCCAGCATTTT
TRBD1	TRBV6-5	TRBJ2-2	CASGRTGDSGELFF	TGTGCCAGCGGTAGGACAGGGGACTCCGGGGAGCTGTTTTTT
TRBD1	TRBV28	TRBJ1-5	CASSPFGQGGNQPQHF	TGTGCCAGCAGTCCCTTCGGACAGGGTGGCAATCAGCCCCAGCATTTT
.	TRBV7-9	TRBJ2-2	CAARARGTSGTGELFF	TGTGCCGCCAGGGCGAGGGGGACGAGTGGCACCGGGGAGCTGTTTTTT
TRBD1	TRBV5-5	TRBJ2-3	CASATGADTQYF	TGTGCCAGCGCGACAGGGGCGGATACGCAGTATTTT
.	TRBV6-1	TRBJ1-3	CASSWDGQGNTIYF	TGTGCCAGCAGTTGGGACGGACAGGGAAACACCATATATTTT
.	TRBV19	TRBJ1-1	CASSIARMDTEAFF	TGTGCCAGTAGTATAGCGAGGATGGACACTGAAGCTTTCTTT
TRBD1	TRBV6-1	TRBJ1-1	CASSAFGTANTEAFF	TGTGCCAGCAGTGCCTTCGGGACAGCCAACACTGAAGCTTTCTTT
TRBD1	TRBV5-1	TRBJ2-7	CASSLATGGQYEQYF	TGCGCCAGCAGCTTGGCGACAGGGGGCCAGTACGAGCAGTACTTC
.	TRBV7-9	TRBJ2-5	CASSSGLQQETQYF	TGTGCCAGCAGCTCCGGACTACAGCAAGAGACCCAGTACTTC
.	TRBV2	TRBJ1-1	CASRVDRVNTEAFF	TGTGCCAGCAGGGTAGACAGAGTGAACACTGAAGCTTTCTTT
.	TRBV15	TRBJ1-4	CATSRVTGFEKLFF	TGTGCCACCAGCAGGGTCACAGGGTTCGAAAAACTGTTTTTT
.	TRBV5-5	TRBJ1-2	CASTWGGEGYGYTF	TGTGCCAGCACCTGGGGGGGCGAAGGCTATGGCTACACCTTC
.	TRBV7-3	TRBJ2-2	CASSSGWPGELFF	TGTGCCAGCAGCTCGGGTTGGCCCGGGGAGCTGTTTTTT
.	TRBV5-1	TRBJ2-2	CASSIDGDGELFF	TGCGCCAGCAGCATCGACGGGGACGGGGAGCTGTTTTTT
TRBD1	TRBV28	TRBJ2-2	CASRRQGTNTGELFF	TGTGCCAGCAGAAGACAGGGTACGAACACCGGGGAGCTGTTTTTT
.	TRBV7-2	TRBJ1-6	CASSPRLGAPNSPLHF	TGTGCCAGCAGCCCCCGGTTAGGGGCACCCAATTCACCCCTCCACTTT
.	TRBV4-3	TRBJ1-6	CASSQDVGGYNSPLHF	TGCGCCAGCAGCCAAGACGTGGGAGGTTATAATTCACCCCTCCACTTT
TRBD1	TRBV9	TRBJ2-1	CASSVEQGGHEQFF	TGTGCCAGCAGCGTAGAACAGGGGGGCCATGAGCAGTTCTTC